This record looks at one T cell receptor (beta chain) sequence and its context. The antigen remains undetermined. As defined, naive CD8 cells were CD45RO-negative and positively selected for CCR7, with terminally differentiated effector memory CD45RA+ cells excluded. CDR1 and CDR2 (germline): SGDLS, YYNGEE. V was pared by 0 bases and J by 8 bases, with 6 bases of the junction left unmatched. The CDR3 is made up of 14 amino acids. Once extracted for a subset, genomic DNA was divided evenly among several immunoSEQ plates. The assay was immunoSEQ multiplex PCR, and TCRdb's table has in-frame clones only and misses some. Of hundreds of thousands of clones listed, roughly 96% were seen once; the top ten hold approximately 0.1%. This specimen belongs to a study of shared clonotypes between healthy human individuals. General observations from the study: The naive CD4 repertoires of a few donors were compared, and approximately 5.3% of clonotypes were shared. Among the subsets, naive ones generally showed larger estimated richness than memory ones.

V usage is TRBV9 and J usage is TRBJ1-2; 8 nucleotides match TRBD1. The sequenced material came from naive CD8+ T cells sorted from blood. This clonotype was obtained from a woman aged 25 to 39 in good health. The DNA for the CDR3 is TGTGCCAGCAGCGTAGGACAGGGGCGAGGGGGCTACACCTTC. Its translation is CASSVGQGRGGYTF.